This TCR beta chain was sequenced in a study of blood T cells in healthy people across ages. Study-level points and caveats: From one million sequenced T cells, diversity estimates were lower bounds. Among T cells, TCR beta diversity per million cells dropped roughly linearly as age rose.

The sample, roughly 9.1 milliliters of peripheral blood, was drawn from each donor. The use of a sample-barcoded 5' primer and a J-beta primer mix characterized a second PCR of roughly 6 to 11 cycles. Each cDNA molecule, via a template-switch adaptor with 12 random nucleotides, was tagged. Each CDR3 protein is one row after TCRdb ran MiXCR on the 5' RACE reads. The sample records roughly 700,000 distinct CDR3 sequences, about half being singletons. V lost 5 bases and J 5 bases, leaving 15 bases between the germline ends. CDR3 size: 14 residues. CDR1 DFQATT and CDR2 SNEGSKA come from the germline V gene (reference sequence). Details on this clonotype: Its antigen is unidentified.

This chain uses TRBV20-1 with TRBJ1-4, with D tentatively TRBD1 (5 bases). The sequence derives from a woman aged 55 to 70 in good health. The sample comprised blood. The CDR3 here is CSAPRGLKNEKLFF. Written as DNA, the CDR3 is TGCAGTGCTCCCCGGGGCCTAAAAAATGAAAAACTGTTTTTT.